What follows describes a single T cell receptor (beta chain). One end of the junction varies from germline; a read error may be responsible. The CDR3 covers 13 residues. Germline assignment: CDR1 LNHDA and CDR2 SQIVND (reference sequence). Sequencing used immunoSEQ multiplex PCR; TCRdb keeps in-frame clones, though not all of them. The top ten hold roughly 7.8% of the sample, which has approximately 150,000 clones, roughly 86% seen once. The source of the sample is a study of control samples from healthy donors and cancer patients. The V call is TRBV19, the J call TRBJ2-7, with unresolved D. Material: PBMCs. The TCR comes from a man aged 45 to 65 with head and neck cancer. The CDR3 nucleotides are TGTGCCAGTAGTATACGTTCCTCCTACGAGCAGTGCTTC. Protein product: CASSIRSSYEQCF.